The clone carrying this T cell receptor beta chain was counted a few times. The antigen is not known. This specimen comes from a study of identical twins. Study observations and caveats: Models underestimated out-of-frame TCR alpha sharing in monozygotic twins.

Via MiXCR, TCRdb re-called the 5' RACE reads, giving one row per CDR3 protein. The sample yields approximately 530,000 distinct CDR3 sequences, approximately 20% seen once. This CDR3 is 14 amino acids long. Germline loops: CDR1 ENHRY, CDR2 SYGVKD. The V end was cut by 2 bases, the J end by 4 bases, with 11 bases between. Separately, the same data were catalogued under a study of yellow fever vaccine responses in identical twins.

Specimen: CD4+ T cells sorted from blood. This rearrangement joins TRBV10-3 to TRBJ2-5; D is undetermined. This TCR was sampled from a woman in her late teens or twenties in good health. CDR3 residues: CAISEPLGGETQYF. The CDR3 DNA follows: TGTGCCATCAGTGAGCCTTTGGGTGGAGAGACCCAGTACTTC.